The 24 T cell receptor beta chains below all came from one sample that was sequenced in a study of immune evolution from preneoplasia to lung adenocarcinoma. Some clones are missing from TCRdb's copy, which holds only in-frame ones; the method was immunoSEQ multiplex PCR. The table includes about 6,400 clones, around 80% detected once. The sample consisted of FFPE minimally invasive lung adenocarcinoma tissue. The receptors come from a person aged 50-70 years with lung adenocarcinoma.

The chain couples TRBV2 to TRBJ1-2; D perhaps matches TRBD1 (5 bases). Germline-derived CDR1 and CDR2 are SNHLY and FYNNEI. The CDR3 loop spans 14 amino acids. V was trimmed by 1 base and J by 5 bases, leaving 11 bases between them. This chain's CDR3 is CASSEVPGPYGYTF. In DNA form, the CDR3 reads TGTGCCAGCAGTGAAGTTCCGGGACCATATGGCTACACCTTC.

V usage is TRBV6-6 and J usage is TRBJ1-1; D uncertain. The germline V gene has CDR1 MNHNY and CDR2 SVGAGI (reference sequence). The CDR3 is 12 residues long. Trimming shortened V by 8 bases and J by 6 bases, and 13 bases separated the two germline ends. For the CDR3, the DNA is TGTGCCAGCGCTACGGGGTACCCTGAAGCTTTCTTT. Its translation is CASATGYPEAFF.

V usage is TRBV28 and J usage is TRBJ2-7; the D gene is possibly TRBD2 (6 bases). The CDR3 loop spans 16 amino acids. With 4 bases removed from V and 2 bases from J, the gap between germline ends came to 18 bases. Germline CDR1 and CDR2: MDHEN and SYDVKM. The CDR3 region has the DNA TGTGCCAGCAGTTCCCCGACTAGTAGGCCAACCTACGAGCAGTACTTC. This gives the protein CASSSPTSRPTYEQYF.

The chain links TRBV7-2 to TRBJ1-3, with no clear D. The length of the CDR3 is 13 residues. The V end was cut by 2 bases, the J end by 8 bases, with 10 bases between. Germline V CDR1 and CDR2: SGHTA, FQGNSA. CDR3 coding DNA: TGTGCCAGCAGCTTATTGGAGGGTCACACCATATATTTT. It specifies CASSLLEGHTIYF.

CDR3 DNA sequence: TGTGCCAGCAGCTCTGGACAGGGGCAATACAATGAGCAGTTCTTC. It is translated as CASSSGQGQYNEQFF. The V and J genes are TRBV11-3 and TRBJ2-1; TRBD1 matches 9 bases. Losses at the gene ends were 4 bases for V and 4 bases for J; bases not matched to a gene: 5. Germline CDR1 and CDR2: SGHNT and YENEEA. This CDR3 comprises 15 residues.

This clone turned up a few times. This chain connects TRBV9 to TRBJ1-5; no reliable D call. V was clipped by 4 bases and J by 1 base, with 18 bases between them. This CDR3 is built from 17 residues. Germline V gene data show CDR1 as SGDLS and CDR2 as YYNGEE. Written as DNA, the CDR3 is TGTGCCAGCAGCCCCAACTTCCGGGGAAGGAGCAATCAGCCCCAGCATTTT. Its translation: CASSPNFRGRSNQPQHF.

CDR3 coding DNA: TGTGCCAGCAGCCGAGACAACACTGAAGCTTTCTTT. Translating it yields CASSRDNTEAFF. The chain combines TRBV7-9 with TRBJ1-1; D unresolved. The ends were cut back, 5 bases at V and 2 bases at J, with 6 bases in the middle. The germline gives CDR1 SEHNR, CDR2 FQNEAQ (reference sequence). The CDR3 covers 12 residues.

This chain links TRBV4-2 with TRBJ2-2, with 8 bases matching TRBD2. This CDR3 spans 15 amino acids. J was trimmed by 7 bases and V by 0 bases; bases with no gene match: 4. Germline V gene data show CDR1 as LGHNA and CDR2 as YNFKEQ. This chain's CDR3 is CASSQDGLASGELFF. The CDR3 region has the DNA TGTGCCAGCAGCCAAGACGGACTAGCCAGCGGGGAGCTGTTTTTT.

By sample fraction, this clone is large. CDR3 sequence reads: CATRSLDLPNYGYTF. Here the CDR3 DNA reads TGTGCCACTCGATCTCTGGACCTTCCTAACTATGGCTACACCTTC. The rearrangement uses TRBV5-4 and TRBJ1-2; D not certain. The CDR3 is made up of 15 amino acids. Germline-derived CDR1 and CDR2 are SGHNT and YYREEE (reference sequence). Trimming left V 9 bases short and J 0 bases short, with 18 bases between.

CDR3 region: CASSHGFGRWDAYNEQFF. The CDR3 region has the DNA TGTGCCAGCAGCCACGGTTTTGGCCGTTGGGACGCCTACAATGAGCAGTTCTTC. This chain connects TRBV14 to TRBJ2-1, with D possibly called TRBD1 or TRBD2 (5 bases each). CDR1 and CDR2 (germline): SGHDN, FVKESK. V lost 3 bases, J lost 2 bases, and 20 bases lay in between. This CDR3 contains 18 residues. Drawing the rest from reference TRBV14 and TRBJ2-1, the complete variable domain is EAGVTQFPSHSVIEKGQTVTLRCDPISGHDNLYWYRRVMGKEIKFLLHFVKESKQDESGMPNNRFLAERTGGTYSTLKVQPAELEDSGVYFCASSHGFGRWDAYNEQFFGPGTRLTVL.

This clone was detected only a few times. The chain recombines TRBV19 with TRBJ1-5; no definite D call. Trimming cost V 7 bases and J 4 bases, with 17 bases left between them. This CDR3 is built from 15 residues. In germline, CDR1 is LNHDA, CDR2 SQIVND (reference sequence). CDR3 bases: TGTGCCAGTAATCGCTCTGGAGGTCTTAATCAGCCCCAGCATTTT. Amino acid sequence: CASNRSGGLNQPQHF.

Here the CDR3 DNA reads TGTGCCAGCAGTGAAGCCGAGGGGGTGGTGTACGAGCAGTACTTC. Its translation: CASSEAEGVVYEQYF. The chain has TRBV2 and TRBJ2-7, with D possibly matching TRBD1 (6 bases). Germline CDR1 and CDR2: SNHLY and FYNNEI. The CDR3 loop spans 15 amino acids. V gave up 0 bases and J gave up 4 bases, with 13 bases separating them.

This clone was recorded only once. The CDR3 DNA reads TGCAGCGTTGAAGTTGCGGGAGGTCCCACAGATACGCAGTATTTT. Translation: CSVEVAGGPTDTQYF. This rearrangement joins TRBV29-1 to TRBJ2-3; 8 nucleotides line up with TRBD2. Germline assignment: CDR1 SQVTM and CDR2 ANQGSEA. Trimming cost V 1 base and J 2 bases; bases outside gene matches: 5. The CDR3 length is 15 residues.

This rearrangement joins TRBV7-5 to TRBJ1-1. TRBV7-5 is a pseudogene. This CDR3 contains 15 residues. The CDR3, as DNA: TGTGCCAGCAGCGCCCAATCAGGAGCGAACACTGAAGCTTTCTTT. Translating it yields CASSAQSGANTEAFF.

This clone was seen more than once but under ten times. The chain couples TRBV30 to TRBJ2-7; 9 bases agree with TRBD1. Trimming removed 3 bases from V and 6 bases from J; junction bases left unmatched: 9. This CDR3 has 14 residues. Germline CDR1 GTSNPN, CDR2 SVGIG (reference sequence). CDR3 sequence: CAWRPRDRATEQYF. CDR3 in DNA: TGTGCCTGGAGGCCCAGGGACAGGGCTACCGAGCAGTACTTC.

The rearrangement joins TRBV9 to TRBJ2-2; 14 bases map to TRBD2. CDR1 is SGDLS, CDR2 YYNGEE, per germline. Trimming removed 4 bases from V and 4 bases from J; junction bases left unmatched: 3. The CDR3 loop spans 16 amino acids. The CDR3 DNA reads TGTGCCAGCAGCAGGGGGACTAGCGGGAGCACCGGGGAGCTGTTTTTT. Amino acid sequence: CASSRGTSGSTGELFF. Drawing the rest from reference TRBV9 and TRBJ2-2, the complete variable domain is DSGVTQTPKHLITATGQRVTLRCSPRSGDLSVYWYQQSLDQGLQFLIQYYNGEERAKGNILERFSAQQFPDLHSELNLSSLELGDSALYFCASSRGTSGSTGELFFGEGSRLTVL.

The chain couples TRBV19 to TRBJ1-5; D gene unclear. The germline V gene encodes CDR1 LNHDA and CDR2 SQIVND (reference sequence). The CDR3 runs 12 residues. The V end lost 4 bases, the J end lost 8 bases, and 9 bases lay between the germline ends. Here the CDR3 DNA reads TGTGCCAGTAGTACGGGGTCCAAGCCCCAGCATTTT. Encoded protein: CASSTGSKPQHF.

The chain is built from TRBV18 and TRBJ2-5; unclear D gene. The CDR3 spans 11 residues. V dropped 1 base and J dropped 5 bases, with 2 bases sitting between them. Germline V lookup: CDR1 KGHSH, CDR2 LQKENI. CDR3 sequence: CASSPQETQYF. CDR3 bases: TGTGCCAGCTCACCACAGGAGACCCAGTACTTC.

V gene TRBV2 combines with J gene TRBJ1-6; no definite D call. Trimming left V 2 bases short and J 8 bases short, with 16 bases between. This CDR3 spans 16 amino acids. Germline loops: CDR1 SNHLY, CDR2 FYNNEI. CDR3 DNA sequence: TGTGCCAGCAGTGAAAAGCGGTGGGTGCTGGATTCACCCCTCCACTTT. It codes for CASSEKRWVLDSPLHF. Together with reference TRBV2 and TRBJ1-6, the CDR3 gives the full variable domain: EPEVTQTPSHQVTQMGQEVILRCVPISNHLYFYWYRQILGQKVEFLVSFYNNEISEKSEIFDDQFSVERPDGSNFTLKIRSTKLEDSAMYFCASSEKRWVLDSPLHFGNGTRLTVT.

This chain connects TRBV13 to TRBJ2-2, with 16 bases fitting TRBD2. The CDR3 is 18 amino acids. The V segment lost 4 bases and the J segment 6 bases; nucleotides outside the gene matches: 8. Germline CDR1 PRHDT, CDR2 FYEKMQ (reference sequence). CDR3 region: CASSSTSGLAGGAGELFF. CDR3 nucleotide sequence: TGTGCCAGCAGCTCCACATCGGGACTAGCGGGAGGGGCCGGGGAGCTGTTTTTT.

The rearrangement links TRBV7-7 to TRBJ2-2; D possibly corresponds to TRBD2 (5 bases). The CDR3 length is 14 residues. CDR1 is SSHAT and CDR2 is FNYEAQ in the germline V gene (reference sequence). Trimming pared 0 bases from V and 8 bases from J, leaving 10 bases between. The CDR3 DNA reads as TGTGCCAGCAGCTTAGCGGAGGAAGTTGGGGAGCTGTTTTTT. This sequence encodes CASSLAEEVGELFF.

The genes are TRBV11-2 and TRBJ2-2; no clear D. The CDR3 has 15 amino acids. V lost 3 bases and J lost 1, with 9 bases in between. In germline, CDR1 is SGHAT, CDR2 FQNNGV. Written as DNA, the CDR3 is TGTGCCAGCAGCTTCTGGCGACAGAACACCGGGGAGCTGTTTTTT. As protein: CASSFWRQNTGELFF. The full variable domain, completed using reference TRBV11-2 and TRBJ2-2, is EAGVAQSPRYKIIEKRQSVAFWCNPISGHATLYWYQQILGQGPKLLIQFQNNGVVDDSQLPKDRFSAERLKGVDSTLKIQPAKLEDSAVYLCASSFWRQNTGELFFGEGSRLTVL.

The chain carries TRBV13 and TRBJ2-1; tentative D call: TRBD2 (6 bases). Germline CDR1 PRHDT, CDR2 FYEKMQ (reference sequence). Trimming stripped 5 bases from V and 0 bases from J, with 14 bases between. The CDR3 is 16 amino acids. CDR3 sequence: CASSTRDGSSYNEQFF. In DNA form, the CDR3 reads TGTGCCAGCAGCACAAGGGACGGGAGCTCCTACAATGAGCAGTTCTTC.

The chain carries TRBV6-5 and TRBJ2-3; 7 nucleotides match TRBD1. V trimming: 6 bases; J trimming: 4 bases; junction bases outside the gene matches: 10. This CDR3 spans 15 amino acids. Germline-derived CDR1 and CDR2 are MNHEY and SVGAGI. The CDR3 bases are TGTGCCAGCAGCCCTCGACAGGGAGTCGCAGATACGCAGTATTTT. Translating gives CASSPRQGVADTQYF.